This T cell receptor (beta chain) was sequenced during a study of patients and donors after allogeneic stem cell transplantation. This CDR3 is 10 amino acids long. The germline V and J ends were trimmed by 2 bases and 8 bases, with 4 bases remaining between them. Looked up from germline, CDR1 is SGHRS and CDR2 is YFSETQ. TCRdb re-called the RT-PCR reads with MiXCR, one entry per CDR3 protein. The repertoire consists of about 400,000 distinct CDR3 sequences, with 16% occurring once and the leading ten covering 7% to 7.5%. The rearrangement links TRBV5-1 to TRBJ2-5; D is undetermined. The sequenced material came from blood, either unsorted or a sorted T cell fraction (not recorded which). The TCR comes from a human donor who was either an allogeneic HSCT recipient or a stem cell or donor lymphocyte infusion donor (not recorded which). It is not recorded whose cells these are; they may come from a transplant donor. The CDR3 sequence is CASSLYTQYF. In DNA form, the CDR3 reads TGCGCCAGCAGCTTATACACCCAGTACTTC.